This entry lists 9 T cell receptor beta chains sequenced from one sample in a study of tissue T cells after allogeneic stem cell transplantation. This table comes from immunoSEQ multiplex PCR, and its TCRdb copy is limited to in-frame clones, with some not included. The sample has 5,500 to 8,500 clones; 34% are singletons. As to time point: mouse harvest day 14 after allogeneic transplant. Tail vein injection delivered 10^7 T-cell-depleted bone marrow cells and 10^6 splenic CD5+ T cells. Sequencing input: skin. All receptors derive from a female BALB/c mouse given C57BL/6 T cells with graft-versus-host disease after an allogeneic hematopoietic cell transplant.

This clone is medium-sized by share. Each gene name is a mouse one. The read terminates 1 residue ahead of where the CDR3 ends, so the germline J gene completes it. The chain recombines TRBV1 with TRBJ2-5, with 9 nucleotides matching TRBD1. This CDR3 is 14 amino acids long. Losses at the gene ends were 4 bases for V and 5 bases for J; bases not matched to a gene: 4. From germline, CDR1 is NSQYPW and CDR2 LRSPGD (reference sequence). The CDR3: CTCSGGQGGDTQYF. The CDR3 DNA, read in part, is TGCACCTGCAGTGGGGGACAGGGAGGAGACACCCAGTAC.

On this clone: Gene names and germline refer to mouse. The read terminates 1 residue ahead of where the CDR3 ends, so the germline J gene completes it. V and J are TRBV12-2 and TRBJ2-1, with 8 bases identical to TRBD2. In germline, CDR1 is SGHLS, CDR2 HYDKME. Germline trimming cut 1 base from V and 7 bases from J; bases unmatched to any gene: 8. This CDR3 spans 15 amino acids. This CDR3 is CASSLVGGVLAEQFF. The CDR3 bases that were read are TGTGCCAGCTCTCTGGTGGGGGGGGTCTTGGCTGAGCAGTTC. Complete variable domain (other parts from reference TRBV12-2 and TRBJ2-1): NSGVVQSPRYIIKGKGERSILKCIPISGHLSVAWYQQTQGQELKFFIQHYDKMERDKGNLPSRFSVQQFDDYHSEMNMSALELEDSAVYFCASSLVGGVLAEQFFGPGTRLTVL.

Within the sample, this clone is medium-sized. Germline and genes here are mouse. The read terminates 1 residue before the CDR3 end, so the remaining end is supplied by the germline J gene. The sample carries other DNA sequences with the same CDR3. The chain uses TRBV26 and TRBJ2-3; D remains ambiguous. This CDR3 contains 14 residues. The germline V and J ends were trimmed by 2 bases and 0 bases, with 6 bases remaining between them. The V gene's germline CDR1 is KGHPV and CDR2 FQNQEV (reference sequence). The sequenced part of the CDR3 DNA is TGTGCCAGCAGTCTGGGGTCTAGTGCAGAAACGCTGTAT. Its translation: CASSLGSSAETLY. The full CDR3 reads CASSLGSSAETLYF.

This clone came up a few times. Germline and genes here are mouse. The read terminates 1 residue before the CDR3 end, so the remaining end is supplied by the germline J gene. The chain combines TRBV23 with TRBJ2-3; the D call of TRBD2 is as the table states it, not checked on the DNA. The length of the CDR3 is 14 residues. CDR1 and CDR2 (germline): KGHTA, FQNQQP. Incomplete CDR3 DNA: TGCTCCAGCAGCCGGGACTGGGGGACAGAAACGCTGTAT. Its translation: CSSSRDWGTETLY. The whole CDR3 region reads CSSSRDWGTETLYF.

Concerning this clone itself: Germline and genes: mouse. The CDR3 end lies 1 residue beyond the end of the read and is filled in from the germline J gene. This chain links TRBV26 with TRBJ2-3; the match to TRBD2 covers 12 bases. V trimming: 6 bases; J trimming: 2 bases; junction bases outside the gene matches: 6. There are 16 residues in the CDR3. CDR1 KGHPV and CDR2 FQNQEV come from the germline V gene (reference sequence). CDR3 sequence: CASSRLGGRFAETLYF. The sequenced CDR3 bases are TGTGCCAGCAGCAGACTGGGGGGGCGTTTTGCAGAAACGCTGTAT. Supplemented by reference TRBV26 and TRBJ2-3, the full variable domain reads NSKVIQTPRYLVKGQGQKAKMRCIPEKGHPVVFWYQQNKNNEFKFLINFQNQEVLQQIDMTEKRFSAECPSNSPCSLEIQSSEAGDSALYLCASSRLGGRFAETLYFGSGTRLTVL.

Turning to this clone: Mouse gene names apply. The CDR3 end falls 1 residue outside the read, so it is completed with the germline J gene. The genes are TRBV26 and TRBJ2-7; D is perhaps TRBD2 (6 bases). The ends were cut back, 0 bases at V and 0 bases at J, with 9 bases in the middle. Germline CDR1 reads KGHPV; CDR2 reads FQNQEV (reference sequence). CDR3 size: 15 residues. CDR3 DNA, as far as it was read: TGTGCCAGCAGTCTGTCCCTGGGGTACTCCTATGAACAGTAC. It codes for CASSLSLGYSYEQY. In full, the CDR3 is CASSLSLGYSYEQYF.

A note on this clone: Mouse gene names and germline throughout. The sequence runs out 1 residue before the end of the CDR3; the remainder is reconstructed from the germline J gene. The V call is TRBV3, the J call TRBJ2-1; 11 bases match TRBD2. CDR1 is SNHLY and CDR2 is FYNGKV in the germline V gene (reference sequence). Trimming at V came to 4 bases and at J to 7 bases, leaving 6 bases not matched to a gene. The CDR3 sequence is 15 residues long. The CDR3 sequence is CASSSLLGGLAEQFF. The sequenced CDR3 bases are TGTGCCAGCAGCTCGTTACTGGGGGGGCTGGCTGAGCAGTTC.

A note on this clone: Germline and genes here are mouse. Coverage ceases 1 residue before the CDR3 finishes, and the germline J gene fills in the end. This rearrangement joins TRBV19 to TRBJ1-3, with 8 positions matching TRBD1. The length of the CDR3 is 15 residues. V gave up 2 bases and J gave up 0 bases; unmatched junction bases: 1. Looked up from germline, CDR1 is FNHDT and CDR2 is SITEND (reference sequence). CDR3 DNA, as far as it was read: TGTGCCAGCAGTATCGACAGGGGTTCTGGAAATACGCTCTAT. This encodes CASSIDRGSGNTLY. The full CDR3 protein is CASSIDRGSGNTLYF.

With regard to this clone: Mouse germline and gene names are used. Read data end 1 residue before the CDR3 end; the end is taken from the germline J gene. This sequence joins TRBV12-2 and TRBJ2-3; 8 bases align to TRBD2. This CDR3 is built from 16 residues. Germline trimming cut 2 bases from V and 1 base from J; bases unmatched to any gene: 7. The V gene's germline CDR1 is SGHLS and CDR2 HYDKME. The CDR3 sequence: CASSPPGGAGAETLYF. The covered CDR3 bases are TGTGCCAGCTCTCCCCCGGGGGGGGCGGGTGCAGAAACGCTGTAT.